The clone carrying this T cell receptor (beta chain) was detected many times. Its target is not known. V was clipped by 6 bases and J by 0 bases; unmatched bases: 7. This CDR3 spans 16 amino acids. Presentation of ophthalmopathy in the donors involved moderate-to-severe activity, CAS ≥3, NOSPECS ≥4 and a duration under 3 months. No donor had other autoimmune disease, uncontrolled infection, pregnancy or lactation. A diagnosis was made from clinical symptoms together with serum thyroxine, TRAb, thyroid ultrasound and orbital computed tomography. The study amplified TCR beta CDR3 regions using RNA transcripts. RT-PCR with HTBI primers came first, then second-round multiplex PCR. TCRdb reprocessed the multiplex PCR reads with MiXCR, giving one entry per CDR3 protein. The sample contains approximately 500,000 distinct CDR3 sequences, 13% to 15% of which appear only once. The record originates from a study of Graves' ophthalmopathy and Graves' hyperthyroidism. Findings and caveats of the study: Discrimination between ophthalmopathy and stable hyperthyroidism by a 13-signature model showed 87.88% sensitivity and 75% to 84% specificity.

The receptor comes from a woman aged 30 to 39 with Graves' ophthalmopathy. Sequencing used blood. The V call is TRBV12-3 or TRBV12-4, the J call TRBJ2-2; 7 bases map to TRBD1. The chain's CDR3 is CASSYDRDPNTGELFF. For the CDR3, the DNA is TGTGCCAGCAGCTACGACAGGGACCCGAACACCGGGGAGCTGTTTTTT.